This T cell receptor (beta chain) came from a study of prognosis after radiotherapy for stage I lung cancer. Study-wide findings and caveats: Shannon entropy (measured after stereotactic body radiation therapy) was lower in patients who went on to develop distant metastases.

With regard to this clonotype: The antigen remains unidentified. One junction end disagrees with the germline gene, perhaps due to a read error.

CT and PET/CT found no node involvement in any patient, and none had received chemotherapy or radiotherapy before or had other malignancies. CDR1 is SGHAT and CDR2 is FQNNGV in the germline V gene. The CDR3 sequence is 13 residues long. Two rounds of multiplex PCR amplified TCR beta CDR3 from genomic DNA. Primers specific to each TRBV and TRBJ gene were used in first-round PCR. TCRdb re-analysed the multiplex PCR reads in MiXCR, keeping a single row per CDR3 protein. The sample yields 15,000 to 20,000 distinct CDR3 sequences, approximately 28% seen once. The sample here was PBMCs, taken before or after stereotactic body radiation therapy (not recorded which). The TCR was taken from a donor at least 50 years old with non-small cell lung cancer. The chain has TRBV11-2 and TRBJ2-1; D is unresolved. CDR3 protein: CDSSLALHNEQFF. The CDR3 DNA is TGTGACAGCAGCTTAGCCCTTCACAATGAGCAGTTCTTC.